A single sample is the source of the 13 T cell receptor beta chains below, sequenced in a study of blood T cell repertoires in COVID-19. Profiled with immunoSEQ multiplex PCR; TCRdb holds only in-frame clones, not every one. This table has 150,000 to 200,000 clones, 84% appearing once. The source material was PBMCs or T cells enriched from blood (not recorded which). The receptors were sampled from a middle-aged man who had recovered from COVID-19.

The chain combines TRBV12-5 with TRBJ1-5; no reliable D call. CDR1 LGHNT and CDR2 FRNRAP come from the germline V gene. The CDR3 has 11 residues. Trimming removed 3 bases at V and 7 bases at J, with 4 bases between. For the CDR3, the DNA is TGTGCTAGTGGTTTCTTACAGCCCCAGCATTTT. Residues: CASGFLQPQHF.

The chain couples TRBV3-1 (or the pseudogene TRBV3-2) to TRBJ1-6; perhaps TRBD1 as D (6 bases). Per germline, CDR1 LGHDT and CDR2 YNNKEL (reference sequence). The CDR3 runs 14 residues. The V and J ends lost 4 bases and 10 bases respectively, with 14 bases between them. For the CDR3, the DNA is TGTGCCAGCAGCCCCCGGACAGCCAGATCACCCCTCCACTTT. Translated: CASSPRTARSPLHF.

The chain carries TRBV23-1 and TRBJ1-4, with 7 bases that match TRBD1. TRBV23-1 is placed among ORFs of uncertain function. The CDR3 length is 13 residues. J lost 11 bases, V lost 4 bases, and 7 bases had no gene match. As DNA, the CDR3 is TGCGCCAGCAGTCCGACAGGGAATCGGAAACTGTTTTTT. The encoded protein is CASSPTGNRKLFF.

The genes are TRBV7-9 and TRBJ1-6; D gene unclear. Germline values: CDR1 SEHNR, CDR2 FQNEAQ (reference sequence). CDR3 length: 15 residues. V was shortened by 3 bases and J by 2 bases, with 8 bases between the two germline ends. This chain's CDR3 is CASSLGGTYNSPLHF. CDR3 DNA sequence: TGTGCCAGCAGCTTGGGAGGGACCTATAATTCACCCCTCCACTTT.

The chain employs TRBV7-8 and TRBJ1-2; the D gene is possibly TRBD1 (6 bases). The length of the CDR3 is 15 residues. V was cut by 0 bases and J by 4 bases, with 12 bases left in between. The germline CDR1 and CDR2 sequences are SGHVS and FQNEAQ. CDR3 residues: CASSLARRGAYGYTF. The CDR3 DNA reads as TGTGCCAGCAGCTTAGCGCGCAGGGGTGCCTATGGCTACACCTTC.

V usage is TRBV7-9 and J usage is TRBJ1-1, with D unresolved. The CDR3 is 13 amino acids. V was clipped by 4 bases and J by 5 bases, with 11 bases between them. Germline V gene lookup returns CDR1 SEHNR and CDR2 FQNEAQ (reference sequence). The DNA for the CDR3 is TGTGCCAGCAGCTACCGGACTGGGACTGAAGCTTTCTTT. It translates to CASSYRTGTEAFF.

The chain joins TRBV7-8 to TRBJ1-6; D uncertain. CDR1 SGHVS and CDR2 FQNEAQ come from the germline V gene. V gave up 5 bases and J gave up 5 bases, with 13 bases separating them. CDR3 length: 15 amino acids. CDR3 nucleotide sequence: TGTGCCAGCAGCGTCCGGGTCCCTCATAATTCACCCCTCCACTTT. Amino acid sequence: CASSVRVPHNSPLHF.

The gene calls are TRBV24-1 and TRBJ2-3, with 7 positions matching TRBD1. From germline, CDR1 is KGHDR and CDR2 SFDVKD. The J segment lost 4 bases and the V segment lost 3 bases, leaving 3 bases of the junction unmatched. The CDR3 has 14 amino acids. CDR3 nucleotide sequence: TGTGCCACCAGTGATCCAGGGGGTGCAGATACGCAGTATTTT. Translated: CATSDPGGADTQYF.

The chain couples TRBV19 to TRBJ1-4, with D possibly TRBD1 on 6 matching bases. The CDR3 is made up of 15 amino acids. The germline V gene encodes CDR1 LNHDA and CDR2 SQIVND (reference sequence). The V and J ends lost 5 bases and 4 bases respectively, with 14 bases between them. The CDR3 loop reads CASSYSGTNNEKLFF. The CDR3 bases are TGTGCCAGTAGTTACTCCGGGACAAATAATGAAAAACTGTTTTTT.

This clone came up many times. The V and J genes are TRBV2 and TRBJ1-1; 9 bases fit TRBD1. CDR1 and CDR2 (germline): SNHLY, FYNNEI. This CDR3 contains 15 residues. V dropped 7 bases and J dropped 7; count of bases not matched to a gene: 13. The DNA for the CDR3 is TGTGCCAGCATCCCTTCCGGGACAGGGATCATTGAAGCTTTCTTT. It translates to CASIPSGTGIIEAFF.

This clone was observed once. V usage is TRBV10-3 and J usage is TRBJ1-3, with 7 bases fitting TRBD1. The CDR3 is 16 amino acids. Germline V lookup: CDR1 ENHRY, CDR2 SYGVKD. With V trimmed by 6 bases and J by 0 bases, 8 bases remained unmatched. DNA of the CDR3: TGTGCCATCAGCGCTCGGACAGGTTTCTCTGGAAACACCATATATTTT. Protein product: CAISARTGFSGNTIYF.

J is TRBJ1-6 and V is TRBV29-1, with 8 bases identical to TRBD1. The CDR3 has 13 residues. V lost 6 bases, J lost 10 bases, and 8 bases stayed unmatched. Germline CDR1 SQVTM, CDR2 ANQGSEA. For the CDR3, the DNA is TGCAGCGTCGCGGACAGGGTCGGGTCACCCCTCCACTTT. Translating it yields CSVADRVGSPLHF.

The V gene is TRBV5-4, the J gene TRBJ1-2; 7 bases map to TRBD1. The ends lost 0 bases at V and 7 bases at J; junction bases unmatched: 6. The CDR3 is made up of 14 amino acids. Germline V gene data show CDR1 as SGHNT and CDR2 as YYREEE (reference sequence). Here the CDR3 DNA reads TGTGCCAGCAGCTTGGGTCAGGGGGATGGTGGCTACACCTTC. Its translation: CASSLGQGDGGYTF.